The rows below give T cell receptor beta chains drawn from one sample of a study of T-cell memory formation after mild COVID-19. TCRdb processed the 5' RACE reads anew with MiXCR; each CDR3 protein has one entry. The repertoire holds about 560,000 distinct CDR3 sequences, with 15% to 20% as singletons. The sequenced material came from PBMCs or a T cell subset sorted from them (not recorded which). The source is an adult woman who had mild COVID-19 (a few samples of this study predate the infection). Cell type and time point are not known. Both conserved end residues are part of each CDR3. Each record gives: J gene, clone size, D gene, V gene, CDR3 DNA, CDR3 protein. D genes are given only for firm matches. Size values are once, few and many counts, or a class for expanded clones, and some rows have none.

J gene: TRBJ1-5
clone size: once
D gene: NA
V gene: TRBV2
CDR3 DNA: TGTGCCAGCAGGACCCCAAAGGCCGCTGGCAATCAGCCCCAGCATTTT
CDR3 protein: CASRTPKAAGNQPQHF

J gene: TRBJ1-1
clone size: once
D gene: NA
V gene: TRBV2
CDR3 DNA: TGTGCCAGCAGTGAATATCCGGGGGGGACTGAAGCTTTCTTT
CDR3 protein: CASSEYPGGTEAFF

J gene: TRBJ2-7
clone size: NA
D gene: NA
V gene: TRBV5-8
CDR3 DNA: TGTGCCAGCAGCCCCGTCTCGCAGCGGGCCTACGAGCAGTACTTC
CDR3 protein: CASSPVSQRAYEQYF

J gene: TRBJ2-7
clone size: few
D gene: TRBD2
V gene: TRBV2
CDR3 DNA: TGTGCCAGCAGCCCTTGGACTAGCGGGGGGTACGAGCAGTACTTC
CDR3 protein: CASSPWTSGGYEQYF

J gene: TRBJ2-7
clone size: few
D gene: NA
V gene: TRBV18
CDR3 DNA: TGTGCCAGCTCACCGAGGCCAGGGGGGTACGCAGAGCAGTACTTC
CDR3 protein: CASSPRPGGYAEQYF

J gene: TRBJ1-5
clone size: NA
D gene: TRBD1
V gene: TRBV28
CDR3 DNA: TGTGCCAGCAGGACAGGGGATCAGCCCCAGCATTTT
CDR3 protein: CASRTGDQPQHF

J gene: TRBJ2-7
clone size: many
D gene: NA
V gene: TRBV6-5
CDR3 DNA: TGTGCCAGCAGGGGGTACGAGCCCGGCGACGAGCAGTACTTC
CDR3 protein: CASRGYEPGDEQYF

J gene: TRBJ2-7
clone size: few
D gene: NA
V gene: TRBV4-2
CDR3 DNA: TGTGCCAGCAGCCAACGGGACTCAAACTACGAGCAGTACTTC
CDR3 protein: CASSQRDSNYEQYF

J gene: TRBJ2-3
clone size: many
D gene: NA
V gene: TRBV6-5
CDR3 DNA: TGTGCCAGCAGTTACTTTCCGGGACGGGGGGATACGCAGTATTTT
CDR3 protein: CASSYFPGRGDTQYF

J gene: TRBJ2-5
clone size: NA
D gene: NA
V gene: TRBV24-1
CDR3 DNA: TGTGCCACCAGTGACGACACTACTCCCCAAGAGACCCAGTACTTC
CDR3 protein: CATSDDTTPQETQYF

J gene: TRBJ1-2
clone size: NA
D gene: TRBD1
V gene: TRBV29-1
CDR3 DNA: TGCAGCGTTGGGTCGGACAGGGCTGGCTACACCTTC
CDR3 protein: CSVGSDRAGYTF

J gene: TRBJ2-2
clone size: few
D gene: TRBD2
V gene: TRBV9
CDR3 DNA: TGTGCCAGCAGCGGAGTAGCGGGAGGGCCAACCGGGGAGCTGTTTTTT
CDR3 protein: CASSGVAGGPTGELFF

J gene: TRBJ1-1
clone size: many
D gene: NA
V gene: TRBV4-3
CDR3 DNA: TGCGCCAGCAGCCAAGGAGGGATGAACACTGAAGCTTTCTTT
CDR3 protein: CASSQGGMNTEAFF

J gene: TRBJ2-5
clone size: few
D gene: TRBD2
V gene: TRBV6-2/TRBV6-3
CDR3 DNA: TGTGCCAGCAGTTACGCAGGACTAGCGAAAGAGACCCAGTACTTC
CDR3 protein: CASSYAGLAKETQYF

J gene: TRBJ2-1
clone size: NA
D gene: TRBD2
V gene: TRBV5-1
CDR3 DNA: TGCGCCAGCAGCTTTATATCGCTAGCGGGAGTGAATGAGCAGTTCTTC
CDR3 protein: CASSFISLAGVNEQFF

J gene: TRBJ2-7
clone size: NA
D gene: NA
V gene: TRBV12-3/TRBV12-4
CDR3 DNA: TGTGCCAGCAGTCCTTATCAGCGGGAGCAGTACTTC
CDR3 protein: CASSPYQREQYF

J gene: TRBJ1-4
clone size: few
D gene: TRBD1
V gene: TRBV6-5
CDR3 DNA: TGTGCCAGCAGATATCGACAGGGGAAAGAAAAACTGTTTTTT
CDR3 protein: CASRYRQGKEKLFF

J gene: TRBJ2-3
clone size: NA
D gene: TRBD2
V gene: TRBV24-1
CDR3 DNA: TGTGCCACCAGTGATTTGCGGGGAGCGGGGGCAGATACGCAGTATTTT
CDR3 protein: CATSDLRGAGADTQYF

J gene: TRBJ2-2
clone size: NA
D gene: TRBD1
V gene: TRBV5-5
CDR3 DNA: TGTGCCAGCAGTCCGACAGGGGTCTACACCGGGGAGCTGTTTTTT
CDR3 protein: CASSPTGVYTGELFF

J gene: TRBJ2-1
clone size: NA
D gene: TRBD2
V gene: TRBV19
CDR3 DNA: TGTGCCAGTAGCGTAGCTGGCGGGAGCTACAATGAGCAGTTCTTC
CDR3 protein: CASSVAGGSYNEQFF

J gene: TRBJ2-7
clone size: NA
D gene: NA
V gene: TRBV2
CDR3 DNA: TGTGCCAGCGATCCCACTAGTTACGAGCAGTACTTC
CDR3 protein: CASDPTSYEQYF

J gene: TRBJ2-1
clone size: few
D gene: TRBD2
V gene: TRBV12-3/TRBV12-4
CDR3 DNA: TGTGCCAGCAGCCCGACGACTAGCGGGGGGGCTAATGAGCAGTTCTTC
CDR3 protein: CASSPTTSGGANEQFF

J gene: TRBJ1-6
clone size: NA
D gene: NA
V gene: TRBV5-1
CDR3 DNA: TGCGCCAGCAGCTATCGGGGGGGATTGCCCCTCCACTTT
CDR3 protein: CASSYRGGLPLHF

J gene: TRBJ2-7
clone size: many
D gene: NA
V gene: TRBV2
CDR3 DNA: TGTGCCAGCAGCGTAAGGACCTACGAGCAGTACTTC
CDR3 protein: CASSVRTYEQYF

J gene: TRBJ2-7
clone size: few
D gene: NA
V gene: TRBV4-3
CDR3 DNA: TGCGCCAGCAGCCAAGATGTACGGGCGGCGAGAGGCCTTTACGAGCAGTACTTC
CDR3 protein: CASSQDVRAARGLYEQYF

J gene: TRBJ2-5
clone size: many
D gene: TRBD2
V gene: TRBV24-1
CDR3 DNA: TGTGCCACCCACTTTTCCGGGACTAGCGGGCCCACCCAGTACTTC
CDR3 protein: CATHFSGTSGPTQYF

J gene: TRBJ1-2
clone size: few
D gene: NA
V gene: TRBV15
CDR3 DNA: TGTGCCACCAGGAACTTACCCGACAGTGGCTACACCTTC
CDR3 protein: CATRNLPDSGYTF

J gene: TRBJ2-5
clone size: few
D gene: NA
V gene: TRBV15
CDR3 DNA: TGTGCCACCAGCAGGGGACGGCTCCAAGAGACCCAGTACTTC
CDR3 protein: CATSRGRLQETQYF

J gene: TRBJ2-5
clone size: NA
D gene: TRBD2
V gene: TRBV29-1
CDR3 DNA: TGCAGCGTTCTGAGCGGGACAGAGACCCAGTACTTC
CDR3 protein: CSVLSGTETQYF

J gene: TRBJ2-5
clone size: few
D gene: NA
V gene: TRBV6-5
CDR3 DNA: TGTGCCAGCAGACGGGACGCGGGAAAAGAGACCCAGTACTTC
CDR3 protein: CASRRDAGKETQYF

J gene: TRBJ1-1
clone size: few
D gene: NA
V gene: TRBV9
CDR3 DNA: TGTGCCAGCAGCGCATCCGGGACACTGAACACTGAAGCTTTCTTT
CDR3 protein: CASSASGTLNTEAFF

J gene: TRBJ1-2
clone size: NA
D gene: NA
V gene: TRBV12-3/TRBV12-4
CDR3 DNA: TGTGCCAGCACAGCTAGCTATGGCTACACCTTC
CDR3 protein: CASTASYGYTF

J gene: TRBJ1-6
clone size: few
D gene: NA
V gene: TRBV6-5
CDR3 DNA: TGTGCCAGCAGTTACTTCGGCGGACATAATTCACCCCTCCACTTT
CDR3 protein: CASSYFGGHNSPLHF

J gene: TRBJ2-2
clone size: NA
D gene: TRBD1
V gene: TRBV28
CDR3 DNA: TGTGCCAGCAGTTTTTTCCAGGGGGCCCCCGGGGAGCTGTTTTTT
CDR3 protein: CASSFFQGAPGELFF

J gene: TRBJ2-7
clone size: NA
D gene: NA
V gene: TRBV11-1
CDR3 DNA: TGTGCCAGCAGCTTGGGTTGGGGGTCCCTACGCGAGCAGTACTTC
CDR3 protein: CASSLGWGSLREQYF

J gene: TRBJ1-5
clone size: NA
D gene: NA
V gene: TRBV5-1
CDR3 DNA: TGCGCCAGCAGCCCTGACCAGGGACCCAATCAGCCCCAGCATTTT
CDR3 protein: CASSPDQGPNQPQHF

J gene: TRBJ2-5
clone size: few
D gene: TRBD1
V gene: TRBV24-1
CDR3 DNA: TGTGCCACCAGTGACACCGGGACAGGCTTAGGGGAGACCCAGTACTTC
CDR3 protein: CATSDTGTGLGETQYF

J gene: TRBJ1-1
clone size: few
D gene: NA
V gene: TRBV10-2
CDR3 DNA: TGCGCCAGCAGCCGTCACCTGGGGGACACTGAAGCTTTCTTT
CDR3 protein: CASSRHLGDTEAFF

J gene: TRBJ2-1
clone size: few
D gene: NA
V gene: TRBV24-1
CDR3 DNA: TGTGCCACCACCGGCCCAGGCGCGTACAATGAGCAGTTCTTC
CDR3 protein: CATTGPGAYNEQFF

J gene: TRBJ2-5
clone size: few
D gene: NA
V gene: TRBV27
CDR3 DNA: TGTGCCACCCTCTTGACAGCAGGGCGGGTCGAGACCCAGTACTTC
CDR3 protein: CATLLTAGRVETQYF

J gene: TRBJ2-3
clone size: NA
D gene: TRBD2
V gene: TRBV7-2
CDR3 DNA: TGTGCCAGCAGCTTAGTCGGGAGGCCCCCAGCAGATACGCAGTATTTT
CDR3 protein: CASSLVGRPPADTQYF

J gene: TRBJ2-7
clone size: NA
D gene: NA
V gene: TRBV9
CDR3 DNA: TGTGCCAGCACCAACTGGGGGGGGCTCTACGAGCAGTACTTC
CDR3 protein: CASTNWGGLYEQYF

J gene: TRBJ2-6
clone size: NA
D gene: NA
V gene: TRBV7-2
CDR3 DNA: TGTGCCAGCAGCTTTTTCTCTGCTGGGGCCAACGTCCTGACTTTC
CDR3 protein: CASSFFSAGANVLTF

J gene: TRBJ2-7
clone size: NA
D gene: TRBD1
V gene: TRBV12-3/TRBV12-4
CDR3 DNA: TGTGCCAGCAGGGGGACAGGCCGACTTTCCTACGAGCAGTACTTC
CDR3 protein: CASRGTGRLSYEQYF

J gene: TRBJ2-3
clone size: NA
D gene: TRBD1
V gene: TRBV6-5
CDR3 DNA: TGTGCCAGCAGTTACCAGGGGGCAGATACGCAGTATTTT
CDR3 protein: CASSYQGADTQYF

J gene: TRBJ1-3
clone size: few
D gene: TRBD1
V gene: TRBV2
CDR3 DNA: TGTGCCAGCAGTGTGGGGACAGCTTTACTAGTCTCTGGAAACACCATATATTTT
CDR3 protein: CASSVGTALLVSGNTIYF

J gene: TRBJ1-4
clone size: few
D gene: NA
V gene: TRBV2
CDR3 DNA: TGTGCCAGCAGTGATTACGGGCTACATAATGAAAAACTGTTTTTT
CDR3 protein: CASSDYGLHNEKLFF

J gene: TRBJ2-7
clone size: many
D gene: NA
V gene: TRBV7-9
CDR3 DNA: TGTGCCAGCAGCCGTAGTCCCTACGAGCAGTACTTC
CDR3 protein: CASSRSPYEQYF

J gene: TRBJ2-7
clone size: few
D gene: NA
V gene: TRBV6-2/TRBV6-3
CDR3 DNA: TGTGCCAGCAGCCTAACGAATCAGGGGTCCTACGAGCAGTACTTC
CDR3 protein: CASSLTNQGSYEQYF

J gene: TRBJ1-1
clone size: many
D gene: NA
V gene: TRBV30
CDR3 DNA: TGTGCCTGGAGTTATAGTAACACTGAAGCTTTCTTT
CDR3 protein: CAWSYSNTEAFF

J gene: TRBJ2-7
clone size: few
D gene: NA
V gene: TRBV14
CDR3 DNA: TGTGCCAGCAGCCAAGAGTGGCCTCCCGAGACCTACGAGCAGTACTTC
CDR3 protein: CASSQEWPPETYEQYF

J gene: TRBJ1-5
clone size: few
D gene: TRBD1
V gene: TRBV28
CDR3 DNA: TGTGCCAGCAGTACGTCAGACAGGGGATATAGCAATCAGCCCCAGCATTTT
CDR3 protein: CASSTSDRGYSNQPQHF

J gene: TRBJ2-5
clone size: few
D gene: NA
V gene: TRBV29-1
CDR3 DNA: TGCAGCGTGGAAAGAAATCAGGCCCAGTACTTC
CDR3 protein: CSVERNQAQYF

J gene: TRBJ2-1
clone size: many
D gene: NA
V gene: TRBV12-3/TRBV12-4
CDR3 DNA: TGTGCCAGCAGTTTTAGGCGGGTCTCCTACAATGAGCAGTTCTTC
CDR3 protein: CASSFRRVSYNEQFF

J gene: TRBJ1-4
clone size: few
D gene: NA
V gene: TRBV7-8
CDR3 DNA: TGTGCCAGCAGCTTAGGGGGAGAAAAACTGTTTTTT
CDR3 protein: CASSLGGEKLFF